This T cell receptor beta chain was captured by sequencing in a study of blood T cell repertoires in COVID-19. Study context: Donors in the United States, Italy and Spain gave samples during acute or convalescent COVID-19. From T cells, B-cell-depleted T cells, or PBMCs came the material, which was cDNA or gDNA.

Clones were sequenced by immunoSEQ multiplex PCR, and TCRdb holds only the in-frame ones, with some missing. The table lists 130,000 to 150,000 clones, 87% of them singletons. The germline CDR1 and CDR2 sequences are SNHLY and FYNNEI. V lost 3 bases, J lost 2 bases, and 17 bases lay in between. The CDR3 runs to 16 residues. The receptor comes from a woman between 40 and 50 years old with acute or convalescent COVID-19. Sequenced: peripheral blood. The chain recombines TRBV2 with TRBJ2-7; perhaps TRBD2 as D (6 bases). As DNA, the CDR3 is TGTGCCAGCAGTGATGGCGGTAGCGGTCCAACCTACGAGCAGTACTTC. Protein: CASSDGGSGPTYEQYF. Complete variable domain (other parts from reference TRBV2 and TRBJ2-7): EPEVTQTPSHQVTQMGQEVILRCVPISNHLYFYWYRQILGQKVEFLVSFYNNEISEKSEIFDDQFSVERPDGSNFTLKIRSTKLEDSAMYFCASSDGGSGPTYEQYFGPGTRLTVT.